The T cell receptor beta chain described here comes from a study of T cell responses to AZD1222 COVID-19 vaccine. Study-wide points: Females made up more of the donors, who were largely white British, and clonal diversity may have come out too low.

This CDR3 spans 17 amino acids. Germline V CDR1 and CDR2: LNHDA, SQIVND (reference sequence). The V segment lost 4 bases and the J segment 2 bases; nucleotides outside the gene matches: 10. Concerning this clone itself: The antigen is not known.

Repertoires were generated with immunoSEQ multiplex PCR, while TCRdb's copy carries only in-frame clones and drops some. The sample contains around 150,000 clones, roughly 90% of which appear only once. The source is an adult who received the AZD1222 COVID-19 vaccine. The sample in question was peripheral blood, obtained 28 days after the second AZD1222 dose. The V gene is TRBV19, the J gene TRBJ1-2, with 10 nucleotides matching TRBD1. In nucleotides, the CDR3 is TGTGCCAGTAGTAGCGGACAGGGGGTGGTTCGGAACTATGGCTACACCTTC. Translated, it gives CASSSGQGVVRNYGYTF.